Below, 22 T cell receptor beta chains from the same sample are listed, as sequenced in a study of blood T cells in healthy people across ages. Primed by a sample-barcoded 5' primer and a J-beta primer mix, a second PCR proceeded for 7 to 11 cycles. Via MiXCR, TCRdb re-called the 5' RACE reads, giving one row per CDR3 protein. The repertoire holds roughly 1,800,000 distinct CDR3 sequences, with approximately 50% as singletons. The specimen sequenced was blood. These receptors all stem from a woman in her thirties or forties in good health.

This clonotype has more than one count but fewer than ten. The V call is TRBV28, the J call TRBJ2-7, with D possibly matching TRBD1 (6 bases). CDR3 size: 15 residues. Germline V lookup: CDR1 MDHEN, CDR2 SYDVKM. Trimming pared 3 bases from V and 2 bases from J, leaving 14 bases between. In DNA, the CDR3 is TGTGCCAGCAGTTTGGACTCGGACAGTACCTACGAGCAGTACTTC. Translating gives CASSLDSDSTYEQYF. Filled out from reference TRBV28 and TRBJ2-7, the complete variable domain reads DVKVTQSSRYLVKRTGEKVFLECVQDMDHENMFWYRQDPGLGLRLIYFSYDVKMKEKGDIPEGYSVSREKKERFSLILESASTNQTSMYLCASSLDSDSTYEQYFGPGTRLTVT.

The chain couples TRBV15 to TRBJ1-6; D perhaps matches TRBD1 (5 bases). CDR3 length equals 14 residues. Trimming cost V 0 bases and J 7 bases, with 7 bases left between them. Germline CDR1 LNHNV, CDR2 YYDKDF (reference sequence). The CDR3, as DNA: TGTGCCACCAGCAGAGATGCAGGGAATTCACCCCTCCACTTT. The encoded protein is CATSRDAGNSPLHF. Full variable domain (rest looked up from reference TRBV15 and TRBJ1-6): DAMVIQNPRYQVTQFGKPVTLSCSQTLNHNVMYWYQQKSSQAPKLLFHYYDKDFNNEADTPDNFQSRRPNTSFCFLDIRSPGLGDTAMYLCATSRDAGNSPLHFGNGTRLTVT.

This clonotype was counted between two and nine times. The rearrangement uses TRBV6-2 or TRBV6-3 and TRBJ2-5; the D gene is possibly TRBD2 (6 bases). Germline lookup yields CDR1 MNHEY and CDR2 SVGEGT. The CDR3 spans 15 residues. Trimming removed 0 bases at V and 3 bases at J, with 11 bases between. CDR3 DNA: TGTGCCAGCAGTTACTCCCCGGGGGATAAAGAGACCCAGTACTTC. This translates into CASSYSPGDKETQYF.

This chain joins TRBV7-3 and TRBJ1-2; TRBD1 matches at 11 bases. The CDR3 extends over 18 amino acids. Germline loops: CDR1 SGHTA, CDR2 FQGTGA. J was trimmed by 5 bases and V by 3 bases; bases with no gene match: 14. The CDR3 DNA sequence: TGTGCCAGCAGCTTTGGGCCAATAGCCGGGACAGGGGGATATGGCTACACCTTC. Amino acid sequence: CASSFGPIAGTGGYGYTF.

The chain links TRBV7-2 to TRBJ1-5, with D maybe TRBD1 (5 bases). Germline V gene sequence: CDR1 SGHTA, CDR2 FQGNSA. Trimming removed 2 bases at V and 3 bases at J, with 11 bases between. The CDR3 has 15 amino acids. The CDR3 loop is CASSLPGAFNQPQHF. DNA of the CDR3: TGTGCCAGCAGCTTACCCGGGGCTTTCAATCAGCCCCAGCATTTT.

This clonotype has just a few counts. The genes are TRBV5-1 and TRBJ1-2; D is possibly TRBD1 (6 bases). Trimming removed 3 bases from V and 4 bases from J, with 10 bases in between. Germline lookup yields CDR1 SGHRS and CDR2 YFSETQ. This CDR3 contains 13 residues. The CDR3 here is CASSWDTSYGYTF. The CDR3 DNA follows: TGCGCCAGCAGCTGGGACACCTCCTATGGCTACACCTTC.

This clonotype was detected only a few times. This chain connects TRBV12-3 or TRBV12-4 to TRBJ2-1, with 7 bases that match TRBD1. V was clipped by 5 bases and J by 9 bases; unmatched bases: 7. The CDR3 sequence is 13 residues long. The CDR3 nucleotides are TGTGCCAGCAGTCCAGACAGGGTCGGTGAGCAGTTCTTC. It translates to CASSPDRVGEQFF.

The V and J genes are TRBV7-2 and TRBJ2-5; TRBD1 matches at 8 bases. There are 16 residues in the CDR3. After removal of 2 bases from V and 5 bases from J, the junction contained 10 bases not matched to a gene. The V gene's germline CDR1 is SGHTA and CDR2 FQGNSA. CDR3 DNA: TGTGCCAGCAGCTTACCTAGGACAGGGTTAGATGAGACCCAGTACTTC. Protein: CASSLPRTGLDETQYF.

V gene TRBV2 combines with J gene TRBJ2-3, with 8 bases matching TRBD2. Trimming at V came to 8 bases and at J to 2 bases, leaving 3 bases not matched to a gene. The CDR3 runs 13 residues. The germline gives CDR1 SNHLY, CDR2 FYNNEI. In nucleotides, the CDR3 is TGTGCCAGCCCACTAGCGGACACAGATACGCAGTATTTT. This codes for CASPLADTDTQYF.

The V call is TRBV2, the J call TRBJ1-2; 7 bases agree with TRBD1. The CDR3 has 17 amino acids. With V trimmed by 1 base and J by 1 base, 9 bases remained unmatched. CDR1 is SNHLY, CDR2 FYNNEI, per germline. CDR3 sequence: CASSEGPGTAFNYGYTF. In DNA, the CDR3 is TGTGCCAGCAGTGAAGGTCCCGGGACAGCATTTAACTATGGCTACACCTTC.

The chain employs TRBV7-2 and TRBJ2-1, with a tentative D call TRBD2 (6 bases). This CDR3 is 13 amino acids long. CDR1 and CDR2 (germline): SGHTA, FQGNSA. CDR3 protein: CVRGMNGGREQFF. CDR3 coding DNA: TGTGTCCGGGGTATGAACGGGGGTCGGGAGCAGTTCTTC.

This chain links TRBV7-2 with TRBJ2-1, with D unclear. Germline-derived CDR1 and CDR2 are SGHTA and FQGNSA. V was trimmed by 5 bases and J by 9 bases, leaving 8 bases between them. The CDR3 is 11 residues long. This CDR3 reads CASSPLSEQFF. The DNA for the CDR3 is TGTGCCAGCAGCCCCCTGAGTGAGCAGTTCTTC. Filled out from reference TRBV7-2 and TRBJ2-1, the complete variable domain reads GAGVSQSPSNKVTEKGKDVELRCDPISGHTALYWYRQSLGQGLEFLIYFQGNSAPDKSGLPSDRFSAERTGGSVSTLTIQRTQQEDSAVYLCASSPLSEQFFGPGTRLTVL.

The chain combines TRBV20-1 with TRBJ2-4, with TRBD2 matching over 8 bases. The V gene end was trimmed by 8 bases and the J gene end by 0 bases; junction bases not matched to a gene: 12. Germline assignment: CDR1 DFQATT and CDR2 SNEGSKA (reference sequence). This CDR3 spans 16 amino acids. The CDR3 reads CSQTAGGWLAKNIQYF. CDR3 nucleotide sequence: TGCAGTCAAACGGCGGGGGGCTGGCTAGCCAAAAACATTCAGTACTTC.

The V gene is TRBV28, the J gene TRBJ2-7; 7 bases line up with TRBD1. The CDR3 contains 14 residues. Germline V lookup: CDR1 MDHEN, CDR2 SYDVKM. V lost 5 bases, J lost 1 base, and 5 bases stayed unmatched. Here the CDR3 reads CASSAIQGSYEQYF. As DNA, the CDR3 is TGTGCCAGCAGTGCCATACAGGGGTCCTACGAGCAGTACTTC.

Here the CDR3 reads CASRKNQAGYGYTF. CDR3 coding DNA: TGTGCCAGCAGAAAAAACCAGGCCGGCTATGGCTACACCTTC. The chain joins TRBV12-3 or TRBV12-4 to TRBJ1-2; no clear D. The CDR3 is made up of 14 amino acids. The V and J ends lost 6 bases and 4 bases respectively, with 15 bases between them.

J is TRBJ1-1 and V is TRBV7-2; 8 bases are shared with TRBD1. CDR1 is SGHTA, CDR2 FQGNSA, per germline. J was trimmed by 0 bases and V by 0 bases; bases with no gene match: 9. The CDR3 is 18 residues long. CDR3 amino acids: CASSLAHGQGIMNTEAFF. As DNA, the CDR3 is TGTGCCAGCAGCTTAGCCCATGGACAGGGAATTATGAACACTGAAGCTTTCTTT.

This chain joins TRBV7-2 and TRBJ2-5; D is perhaps TRBD1 (7 bases). Per the germline V gene, CDR1 is SGHTA and CDR2 is FQGNSA. CDR3 length: 16 amino acids. V was trimmed by 5 bases and J by 5 bases, leaving 21 bases between them. Here the CDR3 reads CASSRRGPQGGETQYF. The CDR3 nucleotides read TGTGCCAGCAGCCGCCGAGGACCCCAGGGGGGTGAGACCCAGTACTTC.

This clonotype has more than one count but fewer than ten. The chain employs TRBV4-1 and TRBJ2-7; D is unclear. Germline loops: CDR1 MGHRA, CDR2 YSYEKL. The CDR3 runs to 14 residues. The V gene lost 0 bases and the J gene lost 3 bases, with 9 bases spanning the gap. The CDR3 is CASSQDTFYYEQYF. The CDR3 DNA reads as TGCGCCAGCAGCCAAGATACCTTCTACTACGAGCAGTACTTC.

The chain carries TRBV27 and TRBJ1-2; possibly TRBD1 for D (5 bases). In germline, CDR1 is MNHEY, CDR2 SMNVEV (reference sequence). The CDR3 spans 15 residues. Trimming stripped 4 bases from V and 1 base from J, with 13 bases between. In DNA, the CDR3 is TGTGCCAGCAGTTCGCACGGGACGGATAACTATGGCTACACCTTC. It codes for CASSSHGTDNYGYTF.

At least ten counts were recorded for this clonotype. The chain joins TRBV7-2 to TRBJ1-4; the D gene is possibly TRBD1 (5 bases). Germline loops: CDR1 SGHTA, CDR2 FQGNSA. V lost 0 bases and J 3 bases, leaving 5 bases between the germline ends. The CDR3 totals 14 residues. This CDR3 is CASSLAGANEKLFF. For the CDR3, the DNA is TGTGCCAGCAGCTTAGCAGGGGCTAATGAAAAACTGTTTTTT.

This chain links TRBV28 with TRBJ2-6, with TRBD2 matching over 7 bases. Germline V gene data show CDR1 as MDHEN and CDR2 as SYDVKM. V was clipped by 7 bases and J by 0 bases; unmatched bases: 9. This CDR3 spans 17 amino acids. The CDR3 bases are TGTGCCAGCAATCGGGCAGCGGGGACCTCTGGGGCCAACGTCCTGACTTTC. Its protein is CASNRAAGTSGANVLTF.

This clonotype was seen once. The chain joins TRBV7-2 to TRBJ2-6; TRBD1 agrees at 8 bases. With V trimmed by 1 base and J by 4 bases, 6 bases remained unmatched. The CDR3 is made up of 17 amino acids. Germline V gene data show CDR1 as SGHTA and CDR2 as FQGNSA. The CDR3 here is CASSLVTGVVGANVLTF. The CDR3 region has the DNA TGTGCCAGCAGCTTAGTGACAGGGGTTGTGGGGGCCAACGTCCTGACTTTC. The full variable domain, in which reference TRBV7-2 and TRBJ2-6 provide the parts outside the CDR3, is GAGVSQSPSNKVTEKGKDVELRCDPISGHTALYWYRQSLGQGLEFLIYFQGNSAPDKSGLPSDRFSAERTGGSVSTLTIQRTQQEDSAVYLCASSLVTGVVGANVLTFGAGSRLTVL.